The rows below give T cell receptor beta chains drawn from one sample of a study of blood T cell repertoires in COVID-19. Assay: immunoSEQ multiplex PCR; the TCRdb copy retains only in-frame clones and omits some. The data show about 340,000 clones, 92% seen once. The sequencing sample was made of PBMCs or T cells enriched from blood (not recorded which). The receptors derive from a woman in her twenties or thirties who had recovered from COVID-19. Both conserved end residues are part of each CDR3. Each record gives: V gene, D gene, J gene, clone size, CDR3 length, CDR3 protein, CDR3 DNA. The D gene is left open where the match is weak. Where a row states a size, it is once, few, many or the class of an expanded clone; other rows omit it.

v_call: TRBV27
d_call: TRBD1
j_call: TRBJ2-1
clone_size: -
cdr3_length: 15
cdr3_aa: CASSWGTGIGNEQFF
cdr3_nt: TGTGCCAGCAGTTGGGGGACAGGGATAGGAAATGAGCAGTTCTTC

v_call: TRBV5-1
d_call: TRBD1
j_call: TRBJ1-2
clone_size: -
cdr3_length: 15
cdr3_aa: CASSLGTGASGGYTF
cdr3_nt: TGCGCCAGCAGCTTGGGGACAGGGGCTTCGGGTGGCTACACCTTC

v_call: TRBV27
d_call: -
j_call: TRBJ2-1
clone_size: -
cdr3_length: 12
cdr3_aa: CASSPGFVEQFF
cdr3_nt: TGTGCCAGCAGCCCAGGGTTTGTTGAGCAGTTCTTC

v_call: TRBV3-1/TRBV3-2
d_call: -
j_call: TRBJ2-6
clone_size: -
cdr3_length: 15
cdr3_aa: CASSQSLSGANVLTF
cdr3_nt: TGTGCCAGCAGCCAATCCCTATCTGGGGCCAACGTCCTGACTTTC

v_call: TRBV28
d_call: TRBD1
j_call: TRBJ1-5
clone_size: -
cdr3_length: 18
cdr3_aa: CASSGRTGGVFSNQPQHF
cdr3_nt: TGTGCCAGCAGTGGCCGGACAGGGGGCGTATTTAGCAATCAGCCCCAGCATTTT

v_call: TRBV28
d_call: -
j_call: TRBJ1-2
clone_size: -
cdr3_length: 13
cdr3_aa: CASGYGQFYGYTF
cdr3_nt: TGTGCCAGCGGATACGGACAGTTCTATGGCTACACCTTC

v_call: TRBV6-1
d_call: -
j_call: TRBJ1-3
clone_size: once
cdr3_length: 17
cdr3_aa: CASSQAPRPKSGNTIYF
cdr3_nt: TGTGCCAGCAGTCAAGCCCCTAGACCCAAGTCGGGAAACACCATATATTTT

v_call: TRBV5-4
d_call: TRBD1
j_call: TRBJ1-6
clone_size: -
cdr3_length: 19
cdr3_aa: CASSLRPSGGAPYNSPLHF
cdr3_nt: TGTGCCAGCAGCCTAAGGCCCTCAGGGGGCGCGCCCTATAATTCACCCCTCCACTTT

v_call: TRBV5-4
d_call: TRBD2
j_call: TRBJ2-1
clone_size: -
cdr3_length: 15
cdr3_aa: CASSPPGLAGDEQFF
cdr3_nt: TGTGCCAGCAGTCCGCCGGGCCTAGCGGGAGATGAGCAGTTCTTC

v_call: TRBV28
d_call: TRBD1
j_call: TRBJ2-1
clone_size: -
cdr3_length: 15
cdr3_aa: CASHAGRGRRHEQFF
cdr3_nt: TGTGCCAGCCATGCGGGCAGGGGGCGACGCCATGAGCAGTTCTTC

v_call: TRBV27
d_call: -
j_call: TRBJ1-2
clone_size: -
cdr3_length: 14
cdr3_aa: CASSPVYSSGGYTF
cdr3_nt: TGTGCCAGCAGTCCAGTATATTCTTCGGGGGGCTACACCTTC

v_call: TRBV7-9
d_call: -
j_call: TRBJ2-2
clone_size: -
cdr3_length: 16
cdr3_aa: CASSPKIGDTTGELFF
cdr3_nt: TGTGCCAGCAGCCCGAAGATTGGGGACACTACCGGGGAGCTGTTTTTT

v_call: TRBV28
d_call: TRBD2
j_call: TRBJ2-1
clone_size: -
cdr3_length: 15
cdr3_aa: CASSLLAGGLNEQFF
cdr3_nt: TGTGCCAGCAGTTTATTAGCGGGGGGCCTGAATGAGCAGTTCTTC

v_call: TRBV25-1
d_call: TRBD1
j_call: TRBJ2-7
clone_size: -
cdr3_length: 12
cdr3_aa: CASSTGNYEQYF
cdr3_nt: TGTGCCAGCTCGACAGGGAATTACGAGCAGTACTTC

v_call: TRBV6-6
d_call: TRBD1
j_call: TRBJ2-7
clone_size: -
cdr3_length: 14
cdr3_aa: CASSPYRGSYEQYF
cdr3_nt: TGTGCCAGCAGCCCATACAGGGGAAGCTACGAGCAGTACTTC

v_call: TRBV4-3
d_call: -
j_call: TRBJ2-1
clone_size: -
cdr3_length: 14
cdr3_aa: CASSQGVQQPEQFF
cdr3_nt: TGCGCCAGCAGCCAAGGAGTGCAACAGCCAGAGCAGTTCTTC

v_call: TRBV27
d_call: -
j_call: TRBJ1-5
clone_size: -
cdr3_length: 15
cdr3_aa: CASRTWGSSNQPQHF
cdr3_nt: TGTGCCAGCAGGACCTGGGGCAGCAGCAATCAGCCCCAGCATTTT

v_call: TRBV21-1
d_call: -
j_call: TRBJ2-3
clone_size: -
cdr3_length: 17
cdr3_aa: CASSVGRGPGSTDTQYF
cdr3_nt: TGTGCCAGCAGCGTAGGGCGAGGGCCAGGAAGCACAGATACGCAGTATTTT

v_call: TRBV14
d_call: TRBD2
j_call: TRBJ2-1
clone_size: -
cdr3_length: 19
cdr3_aa: CASSPSGTSGTPSYNEQFF
cdr3_nt: TGTGCCAGCAGCCCCTCCGGGACTAGCGGGACACCCTCCTACAATGAGCAGTTCTTC

v_call: TRBV5-1
d_call: TRBD1
j_call: TRBJ1-2
clone_size: -
cdr3_length: 15
cdr3_aa: CASSLVQGASKGYTF
cdr3_nt: TGCGCCAGCAGCTTGGTGCAGGGGGCAAGTAAGGGCTACACCTTC

v_call: TRBV12-5
d_call: TRBD2
j_call: TRBJ2-1
clone_size: -
cdr3_length: 16
cdr3_aa: CASGLSGLGTYNEQFF
cdr3_nt: TGTGCTAGTGGTTTGTCGGGACTAGGAACGTACAATGAGCAGTTCTTC

v_call: TRBV30
d_call: TRBD1
j_call: TRBJ2-7
clone_size: -
cdr3_length: 17
cdr3_aa: CAWSVQWAGGRSYEQYF
cdr3_nt: TGTGCCTGGAGTGTACAATGGGCAGGGGGACGCTCCTACGAGCAGTACTTC

v_call: TRBV6-5
d_call: -
j_call: TRBJ1-6
clone_size: -
cdr3_length: 14
cdr3_aa: CASRDDRWNSPLHF
cdr3_nt: TGTGCCAGCAGGGACGACAGGTGGAATTCACCCCTCCACTTT

v_call: TRBV6-2/TRBV6-3
d_call: -
j_call: TRBJ2-1
clone_size: -
cdr3_length: 11
cdr3_aa: CASSYWGGKFF
cdr3_nt: TGTGCCAGCAGTTACTGGGGCGGGAAGTTCTTC